This T cell receptor beta chain was captured in a study of blood T cell repertoires in COVID-19 (TCRdb year 2020). For the wider study: The collaborator samples originated in the United States, Italy and Spain and spanned the acute and convalescent phases of COVID-19. The material from the prospective study consisted of cDNA or gDNA derived from T cells, B-cell-depleted T cells, or PBMCs. Deeply sampled blood TCRbeta repertoires from subjects exposed to, actively infected with, or recovered from COVID-19 were included in the dataset. The repertoires were released in a freely available public database meant as a resource for research on the immune response to SARS-CoV-2. Samples were obtained from the ongoing ImmuneRACE study (first 160 participants) and from about 1,300 subjects provided by 6 global collaborators. Nearly every sample came with metadata listing a de-identified subject ID, COVID-19 status, age in years and sex. Where HLA class I and class II types were available, the types were taken from metadata supplied by the sample provider, not from assay-based typing. General study outcomes and caveats: Clinical and demographic metadata were provided uncurated, with the amount varying by source and participant.

The immunoSEQ Assay, a bias-controlled multiplex PCR, was used to amplify TCRbeta CDR3 regions from genomic DNA. The original pipeline was this. Nucleated cell counts per sample were estimated from amplification of reference gene primers within the assay. To quantify the absolute abundance of each unique TCRbeta CDR3 rearrangement, sequence reads were collapsed and filtered. For each sample, productive Simpson clonality was calculated by taking the square root of Simpson's diversity index across productive rearrangements. TCRdb retrieved this table from immuneACCESS and kept in-frame rearrangements only. Not all clones are present; in checked studies, unresolved V genes account for under half, and no reason is known for the remainder. V and J calls plus clone size are reproduced from that table; the DNA served to infer D and trimming. This sample gives some 200,000 clones in total; around nine tenths of them show up just once. Together, the top ten hold over 15% of the sample.

Of note for this clone: No antigen is known for it. Per-base quality was not reported, and no clone a single base away is much larger than it.

The germline V gene (reference sequence) specifies LNHDA as CDR1 and SQIVND as CDR2. Germline trimming amounts to 4 bases on V and 1 base on J, with 5 as the count of junction bases outside the gene matches. Counted from cysteine to phenylalanine, this CDR3 has 15 amino acids. Just the 45-base CDR3 DNA is kept, in frame starting at base 1. One collaborating source in Seattle enrolled patients while the patients were actively infected and followed the patients over time throughout the course of disease. The collaborating institutions used their own protocols to collect whole blood in K2EDTA tubes. For TCRbeta analysis, collaborators shipped samples as frozen whole blood, isolated PBMCs, or DNA extracted from either of those sample types.

The V gene is TRBV19 and the J gene is TRBJ2-3; 7 bases in the middle match TRBD1. The sequence derives from a man aged 50-60 years with COVID-19, enrolled during active disease. What was sequenced was peripheral blood. The DNA sequence follows: TGTGCCAGTAGTACGACAGGGAGTGGCACAGATACGCAGTATTTT. Its amino acids are CASSTTGSGTDTQYF.